Listed here are 10 T cell receptor beta chains from one sample, sequenced in a study of T-cell memory formation after mild COVID-19. One entry per CDR3 protein, called by TCRdb with MiXCR from the 5' RACE reads. The sample holds around 150,000 distinct CDR3 sequences, about 14% seen once. Sequenced sample: PBMCs or a T cell subset sorted from them (not recorded which). The receptors come from an adult woman who had mild COVID-19 (a few samples of this study predate the infection). Cell type and time point are not known.

This chain connects TRBV28 to TRBJ2-5; D could derive from TRBD1 or TRBD2 (5 bases each). V was trimmed by 3 bases and J by 0 bases, leaving 14 bases between them. The length of the CDR3 is 16 residues. Germline V gene sequence: CDR1 MDHEN, CDR2 SYDVKM. CDR3 nucleotide sequence: TGTGCCAGCAGTTTCAGTCGATGGGGGTACCAAGAGACCCAGTACTTC. This gives the protein CASSFSRWGYQETQYF. Complete variable domain (other parts from reference TRBV28 and TRBJ2-5): DVKVTQSSRYLVKRTGEKVFLECVQDMDHENMFWYRQDPGLGLRLIYFSYDVKMKEKGDIPEGYSVSREKKERFSLILESASTNQTSMYLCASSFSRWGYQETQYFGPGTRLLVL.

This clonotype was counted between two and nine times. The rearrangement links TRBV27 to TRBJ1-5; D ambiguous. Germline lookup yields CDR1 MNHEY and CDR2 SMNVEV (reference sequence). Trimming pared 5 bases from V and 5 bases from J, leaving 28 bases between. This CDR3 contains 19 residues. CDR3 sequence (DNA): TGTGCCAGCAGTCCCCGAAAAGGACCCCACGCATTCGAGGATCAGCCCCAGCATTTT. Its translation: CASSPRKGPHAFEDQPQHF.

The chain carries TRBV6-2 or TRBV6-3 and TRBJ2-1, with D possibly TRBD2 on 6 matching bases. Germline V gives CDR1 MNHEY, CDR2 SVGEGT. This CDR3 has 17 amino acids. V was trimmed by 0 bases and J by 1 base, leaving 13 bases between them. CDR3 in amino acids: CASSYSPGAGSYNEQFF. CDR3 DNA: TGTGCCAGCAGTTACTCCCCCGGGGCGGGATCCTACAATGAGCAGTTCTTC.

The rearrangement uses TRBV12-5 and TRBJ2-7; 12 nucleotides agree with TRBD2. V shed 7 bases, J shed 6 bases, and the junction held 4 bases outside the gene matches. From germline, CDR1 is LGHNT and CDR2 FRNRAP. The CDR3 loop spans 13 amino acids. The CDR3 DNA reads TGTGCTAGTGAACTAGCGGGAGGAGGCGAGCAGTACTTC. Translation gives CASELAGGGEQYF.

V is TRBV12-3 or TRBV12-4 and J is TRBJ2-7; D possibly corresponds to TRBD2 (5 bases). CDR3 size: 15 residues. V was trimmed by 4 bases and J by 1 base, leaving 14 bases between them. The CDR3 sequence: CASSSPRTESYEQYF. DNA for the CDR3: TGTGCCAGCAGTTCCCCCCGGACTGAGTCCTACGAGCAGTACTTC.

Turning to this clonotype: Without the conserved terminal phenylalanine or tryptophan, this CDR3 likely stems from a read error. V gene TRBV19 combines with J gene TRBJ1-4; D possibly corresponds to TRBD1 (5 bases). Trimming stripped 8 bases from V and 4 bases from J, with 11 bases between. The CDR3 spans 13 residues. The germline V gene encodes CDR1 LNHDA and CDR2 SQIVND (reference sequence). The CDR3 sequence: CASEERGNEKLFV. The CDR3 DNA sequence: TGTGCCAGTGAGGAGAGGGGTAATGAAAAACTGTTTGTT.

This clonotype was observed a handful of times. V is TRBV24-1 and J is TRBJ2-3; D not certain. Germline CDR1 is KGHDR and CDR2 is SFDVKD. The V end was cut by 7 bases, the J end by 6 bases, with 22 bases between. The CDR3 covers 16 residues. The CDR3 bases are TGTGCCACCAGGGCCGACCAGGACCCGTCCTTGGATACGCAGTATTTT. Protein product: CATRADQDPSLDTQYF.

The chain couples TRBV11-2 to TRBJ2-1, with D perhaps being TRBD1 or TRBD2 (7 bases each). Trimming left V 2 bases short and J 16 bases short, with 18 bases between. Germline V gives CDR1 SGHAT, CDR2 FQNNGV. The CDR3 sequence is 13 residues long. Here the CDR3 DNA reads TGTGCCAGCAGCTTAATTCCAGCGGGACAGCGTTTCTTC. Translating gives CASSLIPAGQRFF.

V usage is TRBV7-3 and J usage is TRBJ1-1; D uncertain. Looked up from germline, CDR1 is SGHTA and CDR2 is FQGTGA. The CDR3 is 13 residues long. V lost 5 bases to trimming and J lost 1 base, with 8 bases between them. The CDR3 nucleotides are TGTGCCAGCAGCCCCGATCAGAACACTGAAGCTTTCTTT. Translated: CASSPDQNTEAFF.

There are a few counts of this clonotype. The chain couples TRBV29-1 to TRBJ1-4; 8 bases line up with TRBD1. CDR1 and CDR2 (germline): SQVTM, ANQGSEA. This CDR3 has 13 residues. V lost 4 bases and J lost 10; bases outside the gene matches: 8. CDR3 loop: CSVAKDRDGKLFF. The CDR3 DNA follows: TGCAGCGTTGCTAAGGACAGGGACGGAAAACTGTTTTTT.